This T cell receptor (beta chain) emerged from a study of regulatory T cells in long-lasting Graves disease. Study-level points and caveats: TRBV28 was favored in persistent disease, as were TRBJ1-2 and TRBJ2-5.

The table lists this clonotype with many counts. Its antigen is currently unknown. Time point defined: newly diagnosed GD, antithyroid drugs for less than 3 months. Scientists built the TCR library using RNA that was extracted from PBMCs. The V and J ends lost 7 bases and 3 bases, in that order; junction bases with no gene match: 10. The germline gives CDR1 MDHEN, CDR2 SYDVKM. The CDR3 totals 17 residues. Relying on iRepertoire HTBI primers and Arm-PCR of CDR3 regions, the team built TCR beta libraries. One entry per CDR3 protein results from TCRdb running MiXCR on the multiplex PCR reads. The data hold 380,000 or so distinct CDR3 sequences, with around 15% observed a single time. Separately, the same data were catalogued under a study of T cells in Graves' hyperthyroidism and ophthalmopathy.

The TCR originated in a woman younger than 35 with Graves disease. J is TRBJ2-3 and V is TRBV28; 13 nucleotides align to TRBD2. Sequences were derived from peripheral blood mononuclear cells (PBMCs), sampled at new diagnosis, from a patient treated with antithyroid drugs. The CDR3 coding sequence is TGTGCCAGCACTTTTGGAGGACTAGCGGGAGAAACAGATACGCAGTATTTT. This encodes CASTFGGLAGETDTQYF.